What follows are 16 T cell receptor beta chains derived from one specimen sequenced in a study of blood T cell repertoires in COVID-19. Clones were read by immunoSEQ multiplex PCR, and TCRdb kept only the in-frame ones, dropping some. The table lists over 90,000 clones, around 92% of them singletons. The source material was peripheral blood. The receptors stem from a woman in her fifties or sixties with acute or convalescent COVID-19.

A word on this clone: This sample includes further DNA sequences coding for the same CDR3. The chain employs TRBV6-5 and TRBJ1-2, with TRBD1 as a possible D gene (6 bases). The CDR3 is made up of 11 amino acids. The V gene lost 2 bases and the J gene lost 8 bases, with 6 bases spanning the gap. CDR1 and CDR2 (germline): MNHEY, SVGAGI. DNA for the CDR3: TGTGCCAGCAGTTACAGGGGGGGCTACACCTTC. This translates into CASSYRGGYTF.

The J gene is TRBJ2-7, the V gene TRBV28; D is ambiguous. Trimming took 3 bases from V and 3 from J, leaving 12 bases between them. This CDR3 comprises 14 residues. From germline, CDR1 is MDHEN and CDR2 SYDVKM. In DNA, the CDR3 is TGTGCCAGCAGTTTGCTCGGTCTAGACTACGAGCAGTACTTC. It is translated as CASSLLGLDYEQYF.

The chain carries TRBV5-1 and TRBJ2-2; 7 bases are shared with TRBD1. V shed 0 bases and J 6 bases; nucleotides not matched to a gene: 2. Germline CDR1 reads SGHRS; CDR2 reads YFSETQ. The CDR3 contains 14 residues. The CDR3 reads CASSLGQGSGELFF. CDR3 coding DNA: TGCGCCAGCAGCTTGGGACAGGGATCCGGGGAGCTGTTTTTT.

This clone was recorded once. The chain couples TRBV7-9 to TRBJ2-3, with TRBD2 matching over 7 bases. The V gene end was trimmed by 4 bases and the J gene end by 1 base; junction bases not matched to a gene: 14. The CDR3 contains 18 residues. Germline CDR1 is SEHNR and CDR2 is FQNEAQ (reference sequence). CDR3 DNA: TGTGCCAGCAGCTCCCTCCGGGACTACCTTCGGGGCACAGATACGCAGTATTTT. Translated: CASSSLRDYLRGTDTQYF.

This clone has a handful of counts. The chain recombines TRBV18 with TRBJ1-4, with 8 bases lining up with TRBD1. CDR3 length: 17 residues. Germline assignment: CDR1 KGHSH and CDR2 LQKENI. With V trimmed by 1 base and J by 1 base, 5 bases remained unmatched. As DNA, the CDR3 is TGTGCCAGCTCACCACGTAACAGGGGGGGAACTAATGAAAAACTGTTTTTT. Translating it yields CASSPRNRGGTNEKLFF. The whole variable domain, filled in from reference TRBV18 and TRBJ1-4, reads NAGVMQNPRHLVRRRGQEARLRCSPMKGHSHVYWYRQLPEEGLKFMVYLQKENIIDESGMPKERFSAEFPKEGPSILRIQQVVRGDSAAYFCASSPRNRGGTNEKLFFGSGTQLSVL.

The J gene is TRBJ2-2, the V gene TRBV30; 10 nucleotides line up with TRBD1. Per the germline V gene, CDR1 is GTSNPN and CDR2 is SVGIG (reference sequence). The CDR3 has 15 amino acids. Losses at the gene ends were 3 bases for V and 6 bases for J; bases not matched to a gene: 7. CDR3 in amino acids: CAWRIRQGASGELFF. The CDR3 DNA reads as TGTGCCTGGAGAATTCGACAGGGGGCCTCCGGGGAGCTGTTTTTT.

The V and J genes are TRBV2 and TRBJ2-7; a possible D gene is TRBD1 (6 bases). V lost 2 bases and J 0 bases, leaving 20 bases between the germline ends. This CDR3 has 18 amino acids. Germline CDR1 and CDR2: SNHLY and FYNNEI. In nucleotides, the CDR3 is TGTGCCAGCAGTGAAACTTCCAACAGGGCCTTCAGCTCCTACGAGCAGTACGTC. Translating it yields CASSETSNRAFSSYEQYV.

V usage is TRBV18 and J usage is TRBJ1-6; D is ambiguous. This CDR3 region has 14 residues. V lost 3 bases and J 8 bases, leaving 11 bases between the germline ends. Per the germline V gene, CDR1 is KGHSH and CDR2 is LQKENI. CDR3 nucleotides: TGTGCCAGCTCACCGGACCCGGGAGATTCACCCCTCCACTTT. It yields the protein CASSPDPGDSPLHF.

The CDR3 DNA reads TGTGCCAGCTCACCACCGGAACGACATTCCCCAGACTACGAGCAGTACTTC. The encoded protein is CASSPPERHSPDYEQYF. The gene calls are TRBV18 and TRBJ2-7; D gene uncertain. The CDR3 sequence is 17 residues long. The germline V gene encodes CDR1 KGHSH and CDR2 LQKENI. Trimming took 0 bases from V and 3 from J, leaving 18 bases between them.

CDR3 bases: TGTGCCAGCAGCCAATCGGGAGGAGGTGATACGCAGTATTTT. This sequence encodes CASSQSGGGDTQYF. The chain links TRBV3-1 (or the pseudogene TRBV3-2) to TRBJ2-3; 7 bases align to TRBD2. J gave up 6 bases and V 2 bases, and 5 bases lay outside the gene matches. The germline CDR1 and CDR2 sequences are LGHDT and YNNKEL (reference sequence). The CDR3 is 14 amino acids.

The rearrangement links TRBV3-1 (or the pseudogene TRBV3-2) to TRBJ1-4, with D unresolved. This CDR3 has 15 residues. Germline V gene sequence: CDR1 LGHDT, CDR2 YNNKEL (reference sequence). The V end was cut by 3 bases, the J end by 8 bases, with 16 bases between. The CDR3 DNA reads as TGTGCCAGCAGCCAGGAGGCAAGTCGAGGCGAAAAACTGTTTTTT. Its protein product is CASSQEASRGEKLFF.

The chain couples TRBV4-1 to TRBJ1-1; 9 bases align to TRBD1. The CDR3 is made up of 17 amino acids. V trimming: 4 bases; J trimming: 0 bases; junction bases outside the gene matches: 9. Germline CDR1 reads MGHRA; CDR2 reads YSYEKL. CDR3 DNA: TGCGCCAGCAGCCCCACGATGGGACAGGGATTGAACACTGAAGCTTTCTTT. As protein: CASSPTMGQGLNTEAFF.

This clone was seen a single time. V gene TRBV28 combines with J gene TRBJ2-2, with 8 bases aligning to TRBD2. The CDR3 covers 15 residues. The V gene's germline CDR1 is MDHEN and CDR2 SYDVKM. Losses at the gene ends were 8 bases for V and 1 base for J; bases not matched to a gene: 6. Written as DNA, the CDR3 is TGTGCCAGCCGGGGGGGAGCGCTGAACACCGGGGAGCTGTTTTTT. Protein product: CASRGGALNTGELFF.

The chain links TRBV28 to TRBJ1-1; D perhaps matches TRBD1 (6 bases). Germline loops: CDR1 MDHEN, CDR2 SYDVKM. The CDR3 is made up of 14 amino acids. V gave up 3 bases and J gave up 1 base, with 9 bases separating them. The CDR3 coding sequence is TGTGCCAGCAGTTTCCCGACAGGGAACACTGAAGCTTTCTTT. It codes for CASSFPTGNTEAFF.

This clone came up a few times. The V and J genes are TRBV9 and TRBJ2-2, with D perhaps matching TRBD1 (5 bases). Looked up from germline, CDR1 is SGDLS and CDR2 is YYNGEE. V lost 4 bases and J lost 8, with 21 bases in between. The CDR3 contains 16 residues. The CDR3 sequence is CASSTRIGQPGGELFF. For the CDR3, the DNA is TGTGCCAGCAGCACCCGTATAGGACAACCCGGGGGGGAGCTGTTTTTT.

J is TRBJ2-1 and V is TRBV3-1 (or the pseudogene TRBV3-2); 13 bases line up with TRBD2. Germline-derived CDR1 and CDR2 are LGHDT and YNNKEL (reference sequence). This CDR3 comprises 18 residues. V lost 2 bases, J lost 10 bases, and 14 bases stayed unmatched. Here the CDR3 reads CASSQKPHGTSGMGEQFF. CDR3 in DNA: TGTGCCAGCAGCCAAAAGCCCCACGGGACTAGCGGGATGGGCGAGCAGTTCTTC.